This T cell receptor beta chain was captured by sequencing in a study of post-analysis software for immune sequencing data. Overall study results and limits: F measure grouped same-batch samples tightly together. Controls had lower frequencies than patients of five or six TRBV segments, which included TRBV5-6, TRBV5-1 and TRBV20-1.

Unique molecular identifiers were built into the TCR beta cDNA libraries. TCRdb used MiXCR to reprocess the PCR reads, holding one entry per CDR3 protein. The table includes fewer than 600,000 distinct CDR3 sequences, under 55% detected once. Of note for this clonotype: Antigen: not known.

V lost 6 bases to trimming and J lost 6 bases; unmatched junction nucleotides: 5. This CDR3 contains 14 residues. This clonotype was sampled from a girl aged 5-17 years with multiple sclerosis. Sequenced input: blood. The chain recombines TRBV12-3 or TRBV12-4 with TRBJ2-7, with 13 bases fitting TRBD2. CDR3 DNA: TGTGCCAGCAGCGGACTAGCGGGAGTATCCGAGCAGTACTTC. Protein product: CASSGLAGVSEQYF.